The clone carrying this T cell receptor (beta chain) was picked up a small number of times. Antigen: not known. This sample was included in a study of identical twins. Template switching created a universal primer site, and the cDNA included unique molecular identifiers. TCRdb re-called the 5' RACE reads through MiXCR, storing one row per CDR3 protein. The sample includes under 900,000 distinct CDR3 sequences, around an eighth of them seen just once. Findings and limits, study-wide: Out-of-frame TCR alpha sharing observed in monozygotic twins exceeded model estimates. Twins shared beta out-of-frame sequences in excess, but this excess was weaker. Beta clonotypes that were abundant in cord blood contained fewer insertions, a pattern absent from memory repertoires.

CDR3 length: 13 residues. The V end was cut by 7 bases, the J end by 3 bases, with 13 bases between. Germline loops: CDR1 DFQATT, CDR2 SNEGSKA (reference sequence). The same specimen was also included in a second study, on yellow fever vaccine responses in identical twins.

This rearrangement joins TRBV20-1 to TRBJ1-5, with a tentative D call TRBD1 (6 bases). The clonotype comes from a woman under 30 in good health. Sequenced sample: PBMCs. CDR3 residues: CSVLGGDNQPQHF. CDR3 coding DNA: TGCAGTGTCCTAGGGGGGGACAATCAGCCCCAGCATTTT.